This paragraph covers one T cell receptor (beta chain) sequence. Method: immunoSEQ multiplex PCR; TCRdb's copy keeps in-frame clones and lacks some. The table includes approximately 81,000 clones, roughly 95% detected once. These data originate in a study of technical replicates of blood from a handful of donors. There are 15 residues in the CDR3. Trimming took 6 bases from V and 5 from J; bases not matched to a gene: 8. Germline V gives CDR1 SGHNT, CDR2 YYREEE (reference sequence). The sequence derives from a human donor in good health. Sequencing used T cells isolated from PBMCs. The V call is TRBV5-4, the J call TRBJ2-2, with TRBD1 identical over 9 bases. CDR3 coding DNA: TGTGCCAGCAACCATGGGACAGGGAAAACCGGGGAGCTGTTTTTT. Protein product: CASNHGTGKTGELFF.